The present T cell receptor beta chain was sequenced within a study of blood T cell repertoires in COVID-19. The wider study: T cells, B-cell-depleted T cells, or PBMCs supplied cDNA or gDNA.

Per the study methods: How many nucleated cells were present was estimated from reference gene primer amplification. TCRdb's table, derived via immunoSEQ multiplex PCR, lists solely in-frame clones and lacks some. Clone size and V and J calls were adopted from that table, with D and trimming inferred from the DNA. The sample contains some 150,000 clones, around nine tenths of which appear only once. Participants were aged about 18 to 95 years, lived in 24 US areas, and enrolled virtually. Donors were grouped by their self-reported clinical history. The receptor's source is a woman aged 30 to 39 with acute COVID-19. Sequenced sample: PBMCs or T cells enriched from blood (not recorded which).

The DNA of the CDR3 is TGTGCCTGGAGGAGGACAGGGGGCGGTGGGGCCAACGTCCTGACTTTC. Translated, it gives CAWRRTGGGGANVLTF. V is TRBV30 and J is TRBJ2-6; TRBD1 agrees at 11 bases. V dropped 3 bases and J dropped 3; count of bases not matched to a gene: 4. Germline loops: CDR1 GTSNPN, CDR2 SVGIG (reference sequence). This CDR3 is built from 16 residues.